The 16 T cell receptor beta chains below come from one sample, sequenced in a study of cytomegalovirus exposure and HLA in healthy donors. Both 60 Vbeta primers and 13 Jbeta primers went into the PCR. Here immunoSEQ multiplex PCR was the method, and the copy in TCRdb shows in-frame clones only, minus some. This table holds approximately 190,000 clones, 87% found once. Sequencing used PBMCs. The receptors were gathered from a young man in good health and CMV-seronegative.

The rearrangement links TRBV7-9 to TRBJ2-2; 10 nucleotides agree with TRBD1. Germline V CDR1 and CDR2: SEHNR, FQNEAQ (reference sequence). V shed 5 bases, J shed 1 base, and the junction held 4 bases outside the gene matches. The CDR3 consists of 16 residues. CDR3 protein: CASSKTGGLNTGELFF. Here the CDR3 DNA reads TGTGCCAGCAGCAAGACAGGGGGCTTGAACACCGGGGAGCTGTTTTTT.

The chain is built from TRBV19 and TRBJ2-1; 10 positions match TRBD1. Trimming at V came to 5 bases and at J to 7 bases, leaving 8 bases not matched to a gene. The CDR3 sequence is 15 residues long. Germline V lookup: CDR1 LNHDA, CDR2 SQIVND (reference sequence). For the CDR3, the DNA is TGTGCCAGTAGTGTTGGGACAGGGGCTTCGAATGAGCAGTTCTTC. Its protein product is CASSVGTGASNEQFF.

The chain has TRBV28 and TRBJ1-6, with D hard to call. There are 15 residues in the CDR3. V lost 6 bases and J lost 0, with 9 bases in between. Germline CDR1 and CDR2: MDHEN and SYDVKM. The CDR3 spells CASRLTSSYNSPLHF. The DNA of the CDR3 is TGTGCCAGCAGGCTTACAAGCTCCTATAATTCACCCCTCCACTTT.

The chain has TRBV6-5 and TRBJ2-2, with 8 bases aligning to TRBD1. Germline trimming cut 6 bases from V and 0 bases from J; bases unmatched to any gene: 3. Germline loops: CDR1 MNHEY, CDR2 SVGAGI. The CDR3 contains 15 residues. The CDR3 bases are TGTGCCAGCAGGACGGACAGGGCGAACACCGGGGAGCTGTTTTTT. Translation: CASRTDRANTGELFF.

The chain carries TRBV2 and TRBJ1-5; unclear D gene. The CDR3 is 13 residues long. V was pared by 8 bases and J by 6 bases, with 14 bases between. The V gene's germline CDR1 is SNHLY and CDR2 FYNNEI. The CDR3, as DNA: TGTGCCAGCGGGGAGGGAGAGGTTCAGCCCCAGCATTTT. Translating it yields CASGEGEVQPQHF.

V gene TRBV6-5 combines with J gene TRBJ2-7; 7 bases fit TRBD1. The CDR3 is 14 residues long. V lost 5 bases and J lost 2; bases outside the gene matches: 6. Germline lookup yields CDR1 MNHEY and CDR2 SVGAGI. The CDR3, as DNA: TGTGCCAGCAGTCGAGACAGGGCCCCCTACGAGCAGTACTTC. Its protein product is CASSRDRAPYEQYF.

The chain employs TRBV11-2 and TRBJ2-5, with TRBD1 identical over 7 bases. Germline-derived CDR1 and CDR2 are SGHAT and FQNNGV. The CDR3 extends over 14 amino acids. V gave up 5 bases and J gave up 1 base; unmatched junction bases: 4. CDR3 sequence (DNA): TGTGCCAGCAGCATGACAGGGTTCCAAGAGACCCAGTACTTC. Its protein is CASSMTGFQETQYF.

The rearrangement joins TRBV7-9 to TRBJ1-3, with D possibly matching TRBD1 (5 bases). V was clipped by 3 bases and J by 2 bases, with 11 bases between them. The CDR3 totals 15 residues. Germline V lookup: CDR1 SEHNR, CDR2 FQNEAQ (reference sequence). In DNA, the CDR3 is TGTGCCAGCAGCTTTGACAGCCATACTGGAAACACCATATATTTT. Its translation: CASSFDSHTGNTIYF.

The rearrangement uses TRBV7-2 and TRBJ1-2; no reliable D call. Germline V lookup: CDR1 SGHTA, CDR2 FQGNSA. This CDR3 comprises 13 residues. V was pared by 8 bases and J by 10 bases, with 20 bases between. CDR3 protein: CASAKELPHHYTF. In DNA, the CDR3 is TGTGCCAGCGCTAAGGAGTTACCCCATCACTACACCTTC. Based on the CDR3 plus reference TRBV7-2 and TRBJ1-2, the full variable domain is GAGVSQSPSNKVTEKGKDVELRCDPISGHTALYWYRQSLGQGLEFLIYFQGNSAPDKSGLPSDRFSAERTGGSVSTLTIQRTQQEDSAVYLCASAKELPHHYTFGSGTRLTVV.

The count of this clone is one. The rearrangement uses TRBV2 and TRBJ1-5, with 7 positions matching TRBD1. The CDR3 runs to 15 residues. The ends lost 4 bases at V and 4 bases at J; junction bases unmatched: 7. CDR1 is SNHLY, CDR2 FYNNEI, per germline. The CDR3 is CASSGGRGENQPQHF. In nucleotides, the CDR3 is TGTGCCAGCAGTGGAGGCAGGGGGGAGAATCAGCCCCAGCATTTT.

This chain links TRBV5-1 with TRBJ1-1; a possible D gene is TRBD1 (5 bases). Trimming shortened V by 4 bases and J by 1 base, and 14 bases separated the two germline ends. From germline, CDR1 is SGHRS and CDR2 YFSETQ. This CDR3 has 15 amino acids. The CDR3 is CASSAVDSRNTEAFF. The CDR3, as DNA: TGCGCCAGCAGCGCCGTAGACAGTCGGAACACTGAAGCTTTCTTT.

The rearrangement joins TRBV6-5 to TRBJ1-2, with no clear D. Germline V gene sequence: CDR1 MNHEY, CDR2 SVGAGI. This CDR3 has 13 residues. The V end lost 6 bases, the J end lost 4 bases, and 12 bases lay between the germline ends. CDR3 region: CASSRGGGYGYTF. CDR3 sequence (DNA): TGTGCCAGCAGCCGGGGAGGAGGCTATGGCTACACCTTC.

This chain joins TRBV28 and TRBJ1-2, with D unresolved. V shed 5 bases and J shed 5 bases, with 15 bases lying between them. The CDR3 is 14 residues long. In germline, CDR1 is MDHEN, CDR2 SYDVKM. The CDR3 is CASSPPPSGYGYTF. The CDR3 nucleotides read TGTGCCAGCAGTCCCCCCCCCTCGGGGTATGGCTACACCTTC.

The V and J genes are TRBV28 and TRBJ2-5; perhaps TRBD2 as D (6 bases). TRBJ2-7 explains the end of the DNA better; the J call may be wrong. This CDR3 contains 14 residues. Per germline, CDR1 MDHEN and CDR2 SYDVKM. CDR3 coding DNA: TGTGCCAGCAGTTTGGCGGGGAGATGGTACGAGCAGTACTTC. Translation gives CASSLAGRWYEQYF.

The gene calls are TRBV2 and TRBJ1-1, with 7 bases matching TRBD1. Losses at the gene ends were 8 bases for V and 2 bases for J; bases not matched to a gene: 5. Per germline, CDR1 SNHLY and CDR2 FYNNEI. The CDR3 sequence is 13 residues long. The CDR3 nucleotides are TGTGCCAGCCTCACAGGGGCTAACACTGAAGCTTTCTTT. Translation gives CASLTGANTEAFF.

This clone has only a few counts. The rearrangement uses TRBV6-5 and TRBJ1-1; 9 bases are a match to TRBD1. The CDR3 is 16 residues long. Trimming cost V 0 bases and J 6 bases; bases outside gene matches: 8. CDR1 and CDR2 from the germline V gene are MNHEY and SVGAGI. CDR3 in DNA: TGTGCCAGCAGTTACTCTGGACAGGGGCTGAAGTCTGAAGCTTTCTTT. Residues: CASSYSGQGLKSEAFF.